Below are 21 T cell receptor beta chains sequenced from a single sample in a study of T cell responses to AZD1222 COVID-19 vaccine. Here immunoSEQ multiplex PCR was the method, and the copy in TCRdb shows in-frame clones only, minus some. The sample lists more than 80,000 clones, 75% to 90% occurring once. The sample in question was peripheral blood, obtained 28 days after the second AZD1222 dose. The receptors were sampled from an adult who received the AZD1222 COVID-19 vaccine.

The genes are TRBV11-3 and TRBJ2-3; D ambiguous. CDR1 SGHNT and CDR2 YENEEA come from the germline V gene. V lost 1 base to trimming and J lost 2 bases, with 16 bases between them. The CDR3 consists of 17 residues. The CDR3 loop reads CASSLAGVRGHTDTQYF. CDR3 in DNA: TGTGCCAGCAGCTTAGCGGGTGTCAGAGGTCACACAGATACGCAGTATTTT.

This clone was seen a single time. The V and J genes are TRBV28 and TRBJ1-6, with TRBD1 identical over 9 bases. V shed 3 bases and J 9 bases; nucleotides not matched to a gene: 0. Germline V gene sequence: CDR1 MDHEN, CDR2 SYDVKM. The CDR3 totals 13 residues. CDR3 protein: CASSLDRGSPLHF. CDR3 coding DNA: TGTGCCAGCAGTTTGGACAGGGGTTCACCCCTCCACTTT.

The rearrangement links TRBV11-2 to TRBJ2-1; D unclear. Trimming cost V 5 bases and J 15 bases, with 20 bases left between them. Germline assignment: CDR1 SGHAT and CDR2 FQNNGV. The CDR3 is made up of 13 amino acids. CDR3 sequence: CASSPSRARWRFF. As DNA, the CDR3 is TGTGCCAGCAGCCCGTCAAGGGCCCGCTGGCGGTTCTTC.

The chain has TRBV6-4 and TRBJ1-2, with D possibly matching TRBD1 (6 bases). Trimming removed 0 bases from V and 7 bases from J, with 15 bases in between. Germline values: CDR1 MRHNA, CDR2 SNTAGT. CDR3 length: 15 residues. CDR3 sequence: CASSDSMDSKSGYTF. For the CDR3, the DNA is TGTGCCAGCAGTGACTCAATGGACAGCAAGAGTGGCTACACCTTC.

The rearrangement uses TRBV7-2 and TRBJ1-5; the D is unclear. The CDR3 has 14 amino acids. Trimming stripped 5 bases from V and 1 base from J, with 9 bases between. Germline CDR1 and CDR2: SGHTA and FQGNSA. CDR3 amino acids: CASSVGGSNQPQHF. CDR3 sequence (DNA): TGTGCCAGCAGCGTAGGCGGCAGCAATCAGCCCCAGCATTTT.

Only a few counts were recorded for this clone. CDR3 in DNA: TGTGCCAGCAGTAACTCCTACGAGCAGTACTTC. It encodes CASSNSYEQYF. This chain uses TRBV12-3 or TRBV12-4 with TRBJ2-7; D not certain. This CDR3 has 11 amino acids. V dropped 5 bases and J dropped 0 bases, with 2 bases sitting between them.

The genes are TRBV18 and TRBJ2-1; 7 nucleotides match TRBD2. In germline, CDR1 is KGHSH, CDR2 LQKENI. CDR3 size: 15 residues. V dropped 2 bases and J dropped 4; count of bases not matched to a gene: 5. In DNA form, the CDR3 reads TGTGCCAGCTCACCAACCGCGGGAGCGTACAATGAGCAGTTCTTC. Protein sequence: CASSPTAGAYNEQFF.

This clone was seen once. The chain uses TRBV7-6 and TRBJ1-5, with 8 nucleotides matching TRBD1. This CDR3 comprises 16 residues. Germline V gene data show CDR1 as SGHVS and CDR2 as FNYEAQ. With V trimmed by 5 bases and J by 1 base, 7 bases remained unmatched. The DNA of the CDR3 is TGTGCCAGCAGCAAGAGGACAGGGCAAAGCAATCAGCCCCAGCATTTT. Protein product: CASSKRTGQSNQPQHF. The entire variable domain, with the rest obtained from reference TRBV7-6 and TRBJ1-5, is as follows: GAGVSQSPRYKVTKRGQDVALRCDPISGHVSLYWYRQALGQGPEFLTYFNYEAQQDKSGLPNDRFSAERPEGSISTLTIQRTEQRDSAMYRCASSKRTGQSNQPQHFGDGTRLSIL.

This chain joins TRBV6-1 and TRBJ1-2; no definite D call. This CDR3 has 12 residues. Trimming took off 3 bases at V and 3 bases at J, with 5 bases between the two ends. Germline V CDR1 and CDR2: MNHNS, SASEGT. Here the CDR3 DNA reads TGTGCCAGCAGTGAGGTCCACTATGGCTACACCTTC. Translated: CASSEVHYGYTF.

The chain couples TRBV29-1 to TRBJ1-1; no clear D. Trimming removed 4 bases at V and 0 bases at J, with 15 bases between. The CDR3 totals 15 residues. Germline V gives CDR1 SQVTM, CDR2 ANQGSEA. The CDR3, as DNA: TGCAGCGTTGGGTTCCGGAGAGCTATGAACACTGAAGCTTTCTTT. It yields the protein CSVGFRRAMNTEAFF.

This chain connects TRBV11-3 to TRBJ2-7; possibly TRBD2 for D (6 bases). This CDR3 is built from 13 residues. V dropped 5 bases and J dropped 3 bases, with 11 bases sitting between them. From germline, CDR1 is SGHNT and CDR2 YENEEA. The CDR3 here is CASSPGVGYEQYV. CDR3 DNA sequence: TGTGCCAGCAGCCCGGGGGTAGGCTACGAGCAGTACGTC.

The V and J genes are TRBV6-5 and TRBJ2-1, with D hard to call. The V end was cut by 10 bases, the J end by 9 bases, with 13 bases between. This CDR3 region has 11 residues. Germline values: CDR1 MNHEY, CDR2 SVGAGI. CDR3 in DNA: TGTGCCACCTTAATCGGGTTTGAGCAGTTCTTC. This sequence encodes CATLIGFEQFF.

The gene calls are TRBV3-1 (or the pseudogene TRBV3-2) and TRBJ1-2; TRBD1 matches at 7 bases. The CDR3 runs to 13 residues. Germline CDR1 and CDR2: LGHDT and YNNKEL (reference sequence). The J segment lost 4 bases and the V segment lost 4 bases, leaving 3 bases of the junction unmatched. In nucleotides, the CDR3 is TGTGCCAGCAGCCCCCGACAGGGCTATGGCTACACCTTC. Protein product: CASSPRQGYGYTF.

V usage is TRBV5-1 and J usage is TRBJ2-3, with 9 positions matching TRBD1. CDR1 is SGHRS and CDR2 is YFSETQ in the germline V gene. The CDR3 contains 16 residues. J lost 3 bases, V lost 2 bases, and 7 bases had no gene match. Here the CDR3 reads CASSFVTGGGTDTQYF. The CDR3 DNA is TGCGCCAGCAGCTTCGTTACAGGGGGCGGGACAGATACGCAGTATTTT.

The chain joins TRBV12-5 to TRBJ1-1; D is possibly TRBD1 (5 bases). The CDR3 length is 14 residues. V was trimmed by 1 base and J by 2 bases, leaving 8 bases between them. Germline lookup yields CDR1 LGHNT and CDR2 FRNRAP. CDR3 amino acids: CASGLEGLNTEAFF. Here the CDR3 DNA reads TGTGCTAGTGGTTTGGAGGGACTAAACACTGAAGCTTTCTTT.

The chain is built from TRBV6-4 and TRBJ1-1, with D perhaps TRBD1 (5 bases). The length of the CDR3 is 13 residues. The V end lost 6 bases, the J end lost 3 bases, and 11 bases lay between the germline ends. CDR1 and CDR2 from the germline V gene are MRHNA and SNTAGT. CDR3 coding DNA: TGTGCCAGCAGAGAAACAGGCGACACTGAAGCTTTCTTT. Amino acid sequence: CASRETGDTEAFF.

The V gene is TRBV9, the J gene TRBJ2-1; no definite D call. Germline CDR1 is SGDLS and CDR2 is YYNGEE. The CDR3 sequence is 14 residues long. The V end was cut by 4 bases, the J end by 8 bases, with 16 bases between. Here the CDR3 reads CASSLYEGFDEQFF. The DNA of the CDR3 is TGTGCCAGCAGCCTCTACGAAGGGTTCGATGAGCAGTTCTTC.

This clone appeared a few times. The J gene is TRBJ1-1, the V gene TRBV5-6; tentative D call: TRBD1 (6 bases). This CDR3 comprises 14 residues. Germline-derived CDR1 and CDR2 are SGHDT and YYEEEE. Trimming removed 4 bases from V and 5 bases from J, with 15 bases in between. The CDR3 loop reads CASSRTGSRTEAFF. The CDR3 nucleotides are TGTGCCAGCAGCCGAACAGGGTCTAGGACTGAAGCTTTCTTT.

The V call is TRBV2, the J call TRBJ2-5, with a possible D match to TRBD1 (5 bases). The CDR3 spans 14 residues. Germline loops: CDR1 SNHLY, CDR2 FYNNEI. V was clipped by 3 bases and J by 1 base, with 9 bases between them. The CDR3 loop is CASSEWGSQETQYF. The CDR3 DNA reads TGTGCCAGCAGTGAGTGGGGCAGCCAAGAGACCCAGTACTTC.

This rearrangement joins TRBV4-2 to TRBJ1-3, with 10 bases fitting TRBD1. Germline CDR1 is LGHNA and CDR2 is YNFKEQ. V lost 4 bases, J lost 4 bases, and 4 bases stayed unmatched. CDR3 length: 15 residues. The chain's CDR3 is CASSLDRGPGNTIYF. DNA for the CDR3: TGTGCCAGCAGCCTAGACAGGGGGCCAGGAAACACCATATATTTT.

DNA for the CDR3: TGTGCCAGCAGTGTCGAGCCTCGGCGTGGCACTGAAGCTTTCTTT. Its protein product is CASSVEPRRGTEAFF. The chain links TRBV2 to TRBJ1-1; unclear D gene. CDR3 length: 15 residues. Germline CDR1 and CDR2: SNHLY and FYNNEI. The V and J ends lost 4 bases and 4 bases respectively, with 16 bases between them.